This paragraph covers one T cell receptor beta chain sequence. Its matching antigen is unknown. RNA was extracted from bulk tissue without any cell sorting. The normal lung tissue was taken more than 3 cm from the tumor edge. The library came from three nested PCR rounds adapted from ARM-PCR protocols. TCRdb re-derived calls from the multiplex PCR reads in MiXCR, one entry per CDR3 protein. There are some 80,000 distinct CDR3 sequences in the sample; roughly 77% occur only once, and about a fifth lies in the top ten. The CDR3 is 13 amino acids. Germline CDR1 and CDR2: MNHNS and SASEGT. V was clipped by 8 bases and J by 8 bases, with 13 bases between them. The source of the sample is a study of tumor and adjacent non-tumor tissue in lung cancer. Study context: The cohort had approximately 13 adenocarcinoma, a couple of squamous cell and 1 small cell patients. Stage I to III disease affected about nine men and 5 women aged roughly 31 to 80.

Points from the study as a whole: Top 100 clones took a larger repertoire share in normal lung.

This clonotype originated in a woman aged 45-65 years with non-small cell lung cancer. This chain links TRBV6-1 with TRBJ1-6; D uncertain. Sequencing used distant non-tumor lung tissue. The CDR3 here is CASLRPSDSPLHF. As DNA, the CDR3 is TGTGCCAGCTTGCGACCGAGTGATTCACCCCTCCACTTT.